This T cell receptor (beta chain) was captured by sequencing in a study of regulatory T cells. Study observations and caveats: Hydrophobic residues at CDR3 positions 6 and 7 were enriched in conventional CD4+ T cells of CD3G-deficient patients.

Regarding this clone: The antigen is undetermined.

Trimming removed 5 bases from V and 4 bases from J, with 19 bases in between. The germline V gene has CDR1 SEHNR and CDR2 FQNEAQ (reference sequence). The CDR3 length is 16 residues. Primers: 52 TRBV forward and 13 TRBJ reverse. Some clones are missing from TCRdb's copy, which holds only in-frame ones; the method was immunoSEQ multiplex PCR. The sample has tens of thousands of clones, over 90% seen once. The clonotype was recovered from a child aged 2 to 10 with CD3G deficiency. V and J are TRBV7-9 and TRBJ2-3; D may correspond to TRBD1 or TRBD2 (5 bases each). Sequences were obtained from conventional CD4+ T cells sorted from blood. In DNA form, the CDR3 reads TGTGCCAGCAGCCCGGGCTGGGGACGGAGCGCAGATACGCAGTATTTT. The encoded protein is CASSPGWGRSADTQYF.